The entry below describes one TCR beta chain. These data are taken from a study of T cell changes during pregnancy in multiple sclerosis. Using immunoSEQ multiplex PCR, the repertoire was profiled, and TCRdb retains in-frame clones only, with some absent. This table holds roughly 59,000 clones, roughly 95% found once. V was pared by 0 bases and J by 6 bases, with 12 bases between. The CDR3 runs 14 residues. Looked up from germline, CDR1 is SGHRS and CDR2 is YFSETQ. The source was CD4+ T cells from peripheral blood mononuclear cells, collected before pregnancy. The sequence came from a female donor with multiple sclerosis, enrolled in a pregnancy study. The chain combines TRBV5-1 with TRBJ1-2, with D perhaps TRBD1 (5 bases). The CDR3 DNA follows: TGCGCCAGCAGCTTGGAAGGGGCAGGTGATGGCTACACCTTC. Amino acid sequence: CASSLEGAGDGYTF.